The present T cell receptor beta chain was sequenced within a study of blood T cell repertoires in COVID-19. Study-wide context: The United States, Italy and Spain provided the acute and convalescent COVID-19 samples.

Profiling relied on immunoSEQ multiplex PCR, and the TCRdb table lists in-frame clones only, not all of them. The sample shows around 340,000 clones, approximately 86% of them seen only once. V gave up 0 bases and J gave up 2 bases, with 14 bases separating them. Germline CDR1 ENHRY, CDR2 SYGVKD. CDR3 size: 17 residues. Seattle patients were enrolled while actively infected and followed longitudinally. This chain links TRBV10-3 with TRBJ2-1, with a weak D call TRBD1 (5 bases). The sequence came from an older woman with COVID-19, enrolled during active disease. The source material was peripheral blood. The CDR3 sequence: CAISESQPRVPYNEQFF. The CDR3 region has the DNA TGTGCCATCAGTGAGTCACAACCCAGGGTGCCCTACAATGAGCAGTTCTTC.